Below are 13 T cell receptor beta chains sequenced from a single sample in a study of T cells in Graves' hyperthyroidism and ophthalmopathy. What was amplified from RNA transcripts were TCR beta CDR3 regions. Initially, a first-round RT-PCR of the TCR CDR3 employed the HTBI primer set. MiXCR, applied by TCRdb to the multiplex PCR reads, yields one record per CDR3 protein. The data contain about 300,000 distinct CDR3 sequences, less than 30% of them singletons. Input material: blood. These receptors originate from a man aged 40-55 years with Graves' hyperthyroidism that later progressed to Graves' ophthalmopathy.

This clonotype appeared many times. The chain recombines TRBV7-6 with TRBJ2-5, with D perhaps matching TRBD1 or TRBD2 (5 bases each). Germline-derived CDR1 and CDR2 are SGHVS and FNYEAQ. The CDR3 loop spans 17 amino acids. The germline V and J ends were trimmed by 1 base and 4 bases, with 19 bases remaining between them. The CDR3 bases are TGTGCCAGCAGCTTAGGGGGGTTTGTAGCTCACCGAGAGACCCAGTACTTC. Translated: CASSLGGFVAHRETQYF.

There are a few counts of this clonotype. V usage is TRBV12-3 or TRBV12-4 and J usage is TRBJ1-5, with D possibly being TRBD1 (6 bases). This CDR3 comprises 14 residues. V gave up 6 bases and J gave up 1 base, with 10 bases separating them. CDR3 in amino acids: CASSQGHSNQPQHF. CDR3 sequence (DNA): TGTGCCAGCAGCCAGGGACACAGCAATCAGCCCCAGCATTTT.

This clonotype was picked up one time. V usage is TRBV6-2 or TRBV6-3 and J usage is TRBJ1-1; D possibly corresponds to TRBD1 (5 bases). The V gene's germline CDR1 is MNHEY and CDR2 SVGEGT. Trimming took 5 bases from V and 4 from J, leaving 8 bases between them. The CDR3 extends over 12 amino acids. CDR3 coding DNA: TGTGCCAGCAGTCAACAGGCCACTGAAGCTTTCTTT. It translates to CASSQQATEAFF.

This clonotype has a count of ten or more. CDR3 nucleotides: TGTGCCACCGCAGGGACAGCTGACTTCGGGGCCAACGTCCTGACTTTC. Translating gives CATAGTADFGANVLTF. The chain employs TRBV24-1 and TRBJ2-6; 7 bases fit TRBD1. With 9 bases clipped from V and 4 bases from J, the junction kept 11 bases outside the gene matches. CDR1 and CDR2 (germline): KGHDR, SFDVKD. CDR3 length: 16 amino acids.

V is TRBV27 and J is TRBJ1-5; D unclear. Trimming left V 1 base short and J 2 bases short, with 6 bases between. The CDR3 is 14 amino acids. From germline, CDR1 is MNHEY and CDR2 SMNVEV (reference sequence). CDR3 sequence (DNA): TGTGCCAGCAGTTTATTTCAGGGCAATCAGCCCCAGCATTTT. It yields the protein CASSLFQGNQPQHF.

J is TRBJ2-5 and V is TRBV4-3; a weak D match, TRBD1 (6 bases). This CDR3 is built from 16 residues. V shed 1 base and J shed 2 bases, with 14 bases lying between them. Germline CDR1 is LGHNA and CDR2 is YSLEER. The CDR3 DNA sequence: TGCGCCAGCAGCCAAGGCTGGGGACAACAACAAGAGACCCAGTACTTC. Its translation is CASSQGWGQQQETQYF.

This clonotype appeared many times. This chain joins TRBV2 and TRBJ2-5, with 8 bases identical to TRBD2. The J segment lost 4 bases and the V segment lost 2 bases, leaving 6 bases of the junction unmatched. CDR3 length equals 15 residues. Germline CDR1 SNHLY, CDR2 FYNNEI. CDR3 amino acids: CASSESLSGGETQYF. The CDR3 bases are TGTGCCAGCAGTGAAAGTTTGAGCGGGGGAGAGACCCAGTACTTC.

The table lists this clonotype with many counts. V usage is TRBV6-1 and J usage is TRBJ2-7; TRBD2 agrees at 7 bases. The CDR3 sequence is 13 residues long. CDR1 and CDR2 from the germline V gene are MNHNS and SASEGT. V gave up 3 bases and J gave up 3 bases; unmatched junction bases: 2. DNA for the CDR3: TGTGCCAGCAGTGAGCGGGAGTACTACGAGCAGTACTTC. It codes for CASSEREYYEQYF.

This clonotype was recorded at least ten times. The DNA for the CDR3 is TGCGCCAGCAGCTTGGGTCAGGCCTTCTCTGGAAACACCATATATTTT. It yields the protein CASSLGQAFSGNTIYF. J is TRBJ1-3 and V is TRBV5-1, with D unclear. V lost 0 bases, J lost 0 bases, and 10 bases lay in between. The germline V gene has CDR1 SGHRS and CDR2 YFSETQ. CDR3 size: 16 residues.

With respect to this clonotype: The junction departs from the called germline gene at one end, perhaps through a read error. The rearrangement links TRBV2 to TRBJ2-7; 9 bases map to TRBD1. The CDR3 runs to 13 residues. Germline V gene sequence: CDR1 SNHLY, CDR2 FYNNEI. CDR3 DNA sequence: TGTGCCACAATGGACAGGGGCTCCCACGAGCAGTACTTC. Translating it yields CATMDRGSHEQYF.

This clonotype has a count of ten or more. The chain joins TRBV12-3 or TRBV12-4 to TRBJ2-7, with D possibly matching TRBD2 (5 bases). The CDR3 loop spans 15 amino acids. V dropped 3 bases and J dropped 2 bases, with 14 bases sitting between them. This CDR3 reads CASSFGGSWAYEQYF. The DNA for the CDR3 is TGTGCCAGCAGTTTTGGAGGCTCCTGGGCCTACGAGCAGTACTTC.

The chain is built from TRBV6-2 or TRBV6-3 and TRBJ2-5; 7 bases agree with TRBD2. Germline V CDR1 and CDR2: MNHEY, SVGEGT. Trimming took 3 bases from V and 5 from J; bases not matched to a gene: 15. CDR3 length equals 17 residues. CDR3 protein: CASSYSLADHYRETQYF. The CDR3 coding sequence is TGTGCCAGCAGTTATAGTCTAGCGGATCACTACCGGGAGACCCAGTACTTC.

This clonotype was found many times. The J gene is TRBJ2-2, the V gene TRBV20-1; D possibly corresponds to TRBD1 (6 bases). V gave up 6 bases and J gave up 0 bases, with 17 bases separating them. The germline V gene encodes CDR1 DFQATT and CDR2 SNEGSKA (reference sequence). This CDR3 contains 16 residues. This CDR3 is CSAPGTSPANTGELFF. CDR3 sequence (DNA): TGCAGTGCCCCCGGGACAAGTCCTGCGAACACCGGGGAGCTGTTTTTT.